The 26 T cell receptor beta chains listed next were all sequenced from one sample in a study of blood T cell repertoires in COVID-19. The repertoire was sequenced with immunoSEQ multiplex PCR; TCRdb's copy has only in-frame clones and lacks some. This table has just over 90,000 clones, 76% appearing once. Sequencing input: peripheral blood. Every receptor here comes from a man between 65 and 85 years old with acute or convalescent COVID-19.

V usage is TRBV7-3 and J usage is TRBJ2-2, with D perhaps TRBD1 (5 bases). CDR3 length: 16 amino acids. Germline CDR1 SGHTA, CDR2 FQGTGA. V lost 4 bases, J lost 3 bases, and 15 bases lay in between. CDR3: CASSSQGHYHTGELFF. CDR3 in DNA: TGTGCCAGCAGCTCCCAGGGTCACTACCACACCGGGGAGCTGTTTTTT.

This clone was seen a few times. Here the CDR3 DNA reads TGTGCCAGCAGCCACACAGGGGCCTATGGCTACACCTTC. Protein sequence: CASSHTGAYGYTF. The chain is built from TRBV5-4 and TRBJ1-2, with 7 bases matching TRBD1. The V segment lost 4 bases and the J segment 4 bases; nucleotides outside the gene matches: 4. CDR1 SGHNT and CDR2 YYREEE come from the germline V gene (reference sequence). CDR3 length: 13 residues.

The V gene is TRBV27, the J gene TRBJ1-1; D is possibly TRBD1 (6 bases). This CDR3 region has 15 residues. Deletions cut 7 bases from V and 4 bases from J, with 19 bases between. Germline CDR1 and CDR2: MNHEY and SMNVEV (reference sequence). CDR3 in amino acids: CASTPFGGLSTEAFF. The CDR3 coding sequence is TGTGCCAGCACTCCATTCGGGGGGCTTAGCACTGAAGCTTTCTTT.

The V call is TRBV10-1, the J call TRBJ2-5; 7 bases fit TRBD1. The CDR3 spans 13 residues. V trimming: 8 bases; J trimming: 3 bases; junction bases outside the gene matches: 6. Germline lookup yields CDR1 WNHNN and CDR2 SYGVQD (reference sequence). The CDR3: CASQRTGKETQYF. CDR3 nucleotides: TGCGCCAGCCAACGGACAGGAAAAGAGACCCAGTACTTC.

The chain combines TRBV28 with TRBJ1-1, with D maybe TRBD1 (5 bases). Germline V lookup: CDR1 MDHEN, CDR2 SYDVKM. V was clipped by 3 bases and J by 8 bases, with 13 bases between them. The CDR3 loop spans 13 amino acids. In DNA, the CDR3 is TGTGCCAGCAGTTTTGGGGGGATCCAAGAAGCTTTCTTT. This codes for CASSFGGIQEAFF.

The chain has TRBV29-1 and TRBJ1-5; D unresolved. CDR3 length: 14 amino acids. V dropped 6 bases and J dropped 1 base, with 13 bases sitting between them. Germline CDR1 and CDR2: SQVTM and ANQGSEA. DNA of the CDR3: TGCAGCGTCCTAGGACTGGGGAGCAATCAGCCCCAGCATTTT. Amino acid sequence: CSVLGLGSNQPQHF.

The DNA for the CDR3 is TGTGCCAGCAGCTTAGGAGCGGCCTACGAGCAGTACTTC. This translates into CASSLGAAYEQYF. The rearrangement joins TRBV5-6 to TRBJ2-7, with a weak D call TRBD2 (5 bases). V lost 2 bases and J lost 2, with 8 bases in between. In germline, CDR1 is SGHDT, CDR2 YYEEEE. The CDR3 runs to 13 residues.

The chain uses TRBV6-5 and TRBJ2-7, with D perhaps matching TRBD2 (7 bases). The CDR3 consists of 15 residues. V lost 8 bases and J lost 6, with 23 bases in between. The germline CDR1 and CDR2 sequences are MNHEY and SVGAGI. This chain's CDR3 is CASAKGGRAESEQYF. The CDR3 nucleotides are TGTGCCAGCGCAAAAGGGGGGAGGGCCGAGAGCGAGCAGTACTTC.

This clone occurred once. The chain links TRBV5-6 to TRBJ1-6; TRBD1 matches at 7 bases. The germline V gene has CDR1 SGHDT and CDR2 YYEEEE. J lost 5 bases, V lost 0 bases, and 2 bases had no gene match. This CDR3 is 15 amino acids long. In DNA, the CDR3 is TGTGCCAGCAGCTTGGAAGACAGGGATAATTCACCCCTCCACTTT. Translating it yields CASSLEDRDNSPLHF.

Only one count was recorded for this clone. The same CDR3 also results from other DNA sequences found in this sample. The J gene is TRBJ2-3, the V gene TRBV5-1; D is ambiguous. CDR3 size: 15 residues. Trimming removed 0 bases from V and 0 bases from J, with 8 bases in between. Germline V gene lookup returns CDR1 SGHRS and CDR2 YFSETQ. The CDR3 bases are TGCGCCAGCAGCTTGGCGCGAGCTAGCACAGATACGCAGTATTTT. Translating it yields CASSLARASTDTQYF.

This clone was counted between two and nine times. The chain carries TRBV7-9 and TRBJ1-2, with D hard to call. CDR3 length equals 15 residues. Germline CDR1 SEHNR, CDR2 FQNEAQ (reference sequence). V was clipped by 3 bases and J by 11 bases, with 22 bases between them. The DNA for the CDR3 is TGTGCCAGCAGCTTCGACCCAACGGGAATCATCTGGTACACCTTC. This gives the protein CASSFDPTGIIWYTF.

The rearrangement uses TRBV27 and TRBJ2-2, with 12 bases aligning to TRBD1. J was trimmed by 6 bases and V by 3 bases; bases with no gene match: 2. The V gene's germline CDR1 is MNHEY and CDR2 SMNVEV (reference sequence). CDR3 size: 15 residues. For the CDR3, the DNA is TGTGCCAGCAGTTTGGGACAGGGGGCCGCCGGGGAGCTGTTTTTT. Protein sequence: CASSLGQGAAGELFF.

The rearrangement uses TRBV19 and TRBJ1-6; 7 bases map to TRBD1. This CDR3 has 13 residues. J was trimmed by 7 bases and V by 9 bases; bases with no gene match: 6. CDR1 is LNHDA and CDR2 is SQIVND in the germline V gene (reference sequence). The CDR3 reads CASQNRGNSPLHF. In DNA form, the CDR3 reads TGTGCCAGCCAAAACAGGGGCAATTCACCCCTCCACTTT.

The rearrangement joins TRBV5-1 to TRBJ2-3, with a tentative D call TRBD1 (6 bases). This CDR3 is 16 amino acids long. The V end was cut by 4 bases, the J end by 2 bases, with 17 bases between. From germline, CDR1 is SGHRS and CDR2 YFSETQ. CDR3 DNA sequence: TGCGCCAGCAGCCCAGGCAGGGGATCCATCACAGATACGCAGTATTTT. Protein product: CASSPGRGSITDTQYF.

This chain connects TRBV27 to TRBJ2-1; 8 nucleotides match TRBD1. The CDR3 is 15 residues long. V lost 6 bases, J lost 6 bases, and 10 bases stayed unmatched. Germline CDR1 MNHEY, CDR2 SMNVEV (reference sequence). CDR3 sequence: CASSPGQVGRNEQFF. The CDR3 DNA reads as TGTGCCAGCAGCCCGGGACAGGTCGGCCGCAATGAGCAGTTCTTC.

This chain joins TRBV3-1 (or the pseudogene TRBV3-2) and TRBJ2-2, with TRBD1 identical over 8 bases. Germline trimming cut 1 base from V and 4 bases from J; bases unmatched to any gene: 5. This CDR3 region has 16 residues. CDR1 is LGHDT and CDR2 is YNNKEL in the germline V gene (reference sequence). The CDR3 nucleotides are TGTGCCAGCAGCCAAGGACAGGGGCGAATCACCGGGGAGCTGTTTTTT. Translation: CASSQGQGRITGELFF.

This clone was seen many times. The rearrangement uses TRBV24-1 and TRBJ2-5, with 7 bases lining up with TRBD1. Looked up from germline, CDR1 is KGHDR and CDR2 is SFDVKD. The CDR3 spans 14 residues. The J segment lost 4 bases and the V segment lost 4 bases, leaving 5 bases of the junction unmatched. The DNA for the CDR3 is TGTGCCACCAGTGACCCGACAGGGACAGAGACCCAGTACTTC. It translates to CATSDPTGTETQYF.

The CDR3 nucleotides read TGTGCCAGCAGCTCCCGCAGGGATTCACCCCTCCACTTT. It encodes CASSSRRDSPLHF. The chain combines TRBV9 with TRBJ1-6; a weak D match, TRBD1 (5 bases). V gave up 4 bases and J gave up 8 bases, with 10 bases separating them. The CDR3 spans 13 residues. Germline loops: CDR1 SGDLS, CDR2 YYNGEE. Full variable domain (outside the CDR3, taken from reference TRBV9 and TRBJ1-6): DSGVTQTPKHLITATGQRVTLRCSPRSGDLSVYWYQQSLDQGLQFLIQYYNGEERAKGNILERFSAQQFPDLHSELNLSSLELGDSALYFCASSSRRDSPLHFGNGTRLTVT.

This clone was seen a few times. The same CDR3 is also encoded by other DNA sequences in this sample. The V call is TRBV12-3 or TRBV12-4, the J call TRBJ1-2; 8 nucleotides agree with TRBD1. After removal of 6 bases from V and 3 bases from J, the junction contained 3 bases not matched to a gene. This CDR3 region has 13 residues. Written as DNA, the CDR3 is TGTGCCAGCAGCCGGGGACAGGACTATGGCTACACCTTC. Translating gives CASSRGQDYGYTF.

This chain joins TRBV4-2 and TRBJ2-2; 11 nucleotides agree with TRBD2. Per the germline V gene, CDR1 is LGHNA and CDR2 is YNFKEQ. The CDR3 runs 15 residues. V trimming: 4 bases; J trimming: 3 bases; junction bases outside the gene matches: 1. The CDR3 DNA reads TGTGCCAGCAGCCGTAGCGGGAGGGACACCGGGGAGCTGTTTTTT. Translated, it gives CASSRSGRDTGELFF.

CDR3 DNA: TGTGCCAGCGGCGGACTAGCGGGAGTTACAGATACGCAGTATTTT. This translates into CASGGLAGVTDTQYF. V and J are TRBV28 and TRBJ2-3; 13 positions agree with TRBD2. The CDR3 contains 15 residues. Trimming took 8 bases from V and 3 from J; bases not matched to a gene: 5. Looked up from germline, CDR1 is MDHEN and CDR2 is SYDVKM.

This chain connects TRBV7-9 to TRBJ1-1; a possible D gene is TRBD1 (6 bases). V was pared by 2 bases and J by 3 bases, with 10 bases between. Germline values: CDR1 SEHNR, CDR2 FQNEAQ (reference sequence). The CDR3 runs 14 residues. For the CDR3, the DNA is TGTGCCAGCAGCTTACGGGCAGGGGACACTGAAGCTTTCTTT. Protein product: CASSLRAGDTEAFF.

The rearrangement uses TRBV18 and TRBJ2-5; TRBD1 might be the D (7 bases). Trimming left V 2 bases short and J 2 bases short, with 12 bases between. The CDR3 totals 15 residues. CDR1 and CDR2 from the germline V gene are KGHSH and LQKENI. DNA for the CDR3: TGTGCCAGCTCACCAGCAGGGGGGCTTCAAGAGACCCAGTACTTC. It encodes CASSPAGGLQETQYF.

This clone turned up a few times. This rearrangement joins TRBV7-3 to TRBJ1-1; maybe TRBD1 (6 bases). This CDR3 has 13 amino acids. With 0 bases removed from V and 6 bases from J, the gap between germline ends came to 8 bases. Germline V gene lookup returns CDR1 SGHTA and CDR2 FQGTGA. CDR3 bases: TGTGCCAGCAGCTTAACGTCAGGGGCTGAAGCTTTCTTT. Its protein product is CASSLTSGAEAFF.

Written as DNA, the CDR3 is TGTGCCAGTAGTATGAGTGGTTGGGGGCGGTCCAATCAGCCCCAGCATTTT. It specifies CASSMSGWGRSNQPQHF. The J gene is TRBJ1-5, the V gene TRBV19; D is perhaps TRBD1 (6 bases). Germline CDR1 reads LNHDA; CDR2 reads SQIVND (reference sequence). The germline V and J ends were trimmed by 3 bases and 3 bases, with 18 bases remaining between them. CDR3 length equals 17 residues.

The CDR3 DNA follows: TGTGCCAGCAGCTTGACAGGGGAAGGTCGGGGCTACACCTTC. Protein sequence: CASSLTGEGRGYTF. This chain links TRBV7-9 with TRBJ1-2; 8 bases line up with TRBD1. Unmatched junction bases numbered 8, after V lost 3 bases and J lost 8 bases. The CDR3 is 14 residues long. Germline CDR1 SEHNR, CDR2 FQNEAQ (reference sequence).